This TCR beta chain derives from a study of shared clonotypes between healthy human individuals. Across the whole study: Donor ages ranged 18 to 49 years: a couple of women, a few men.

It was at deep level that the assay was run. TCRdb's copy holds only in-frame clones and misses some; the assay was immunoSEQ multiplex PCR. Of more than 90,000 clones listed, 67% were seen once; the top ten hold roughly 40%. Study-wide results and limits: Clonotype sharing among the donors was expected to vary with sequencing depth.

To note about this clone: Antigen unknown.

Germline V gives CDR1 SNHLY, CDR2 FYNNEI. CDR3 length: 13 residues. Trimming shortened V by 8 bases and J by 5 bases, and 16 bases separated the two germline ends. This TCR was recovered from a man aged 25 to 40 in good health. The sample taken for sequencing was memory CD8+ T cells sorted from blood. The subset here: CD45RO+ cells pooled with CCR7-negative TemRA cells. The chain carries TRBV2 and TRBJ2-7; tentative D call: TRBD1 (6 bases). Here the CDR3 reads CASVHRDRDEQYF. The CDR3 DNA reads TGTGCCAGCGTCCACAGGGATCGCGACGAGCAGTACTTC.